This TCR beta chain originates from a study of T cell responses to AZD1222 COVID-19 vaccine. Study information: Second-dose recipients at about 4 or about 12 weeks were treated as one pooled group. Findings and limits, study-wide: Repertoire sampling was restricted to post-peak T cell response timepoints. Clonal diversity was possibly underestimated, and the donors were mostly white British, with more females. Targets within unmutated variant regions were reportedly found for nearly half of spike-specific TCRs.

Sequencing used immunoSEQ multiplex PCR; TCRdb keeps in-frame clones, though not all of them. The data contain 130,000 to 150,000 clones, 90% of them singletons. Regarding this clone: The antigen remains unidentified.

Sample: peripheral blood, taken on day 0 of AZD1222 vaccination. The sequence was collected from an adult in good health.

The CDR3, as DNA: TGTGCCAGCAGCTTGCCTAGCGGGAGCTATGAGCAGTTCTTC. This codes for CASSLPSGSYEQFF. J is TRBJ2-1 and V is TRBV5-4; 10 nucleotides agree with TRBD2. This CDR3 has 14 amino acids. Germline values: CDR1 SGHNT, CDR2 YYREEE (reference sequence). With 1 base clipped from V and 8 bases from J, the junction kept 3 bases outside the gene matches.